A single sample is the source of the 14 T cell receptor beta chains below, sequenced in a study of cytomegalovirus exposure and HLA in healthy donors (dated by TCRdb to about 2017). To prepare the library, the immunoSEQ multiplex PCR assay was applied. A mixture of 60 forward primers for TCR Vbeta segments and 13 reverse primers for TCR Jbeta segments was used in the multiplex PCR. TCRdb's version of the immuneACCESS table is confined to in-frame rearrangements and falls short of the full clone set. An unresolved V gene accounts for under half of the shortfall where checked; the remainder is of unknown origin. A total of 53,000 or so clones appear in this sample, roughly 77% of them only once. Almost 7% of the sample goes to the ten largest clones. The source material was PBMCs. The source is a man aged 25-45 years in good health and CMV-seropositive.

The V gene is TRBV9, the J gene TRBJ2-5, with 8 nucleotides matching TRBD1. V trimming: 0 bases; J trimming: 4 bases; junction bases outside the gene matches: 5. Germline assignment: CDR1 SGDLS and CDR2 YYNGEE. The CDR3 consists of 15 residues. For the CDR3, the DNA is TGTGCCAGCAGCGTAGATGGACAGGGAAGAGAGACCCAGTACTTC. Protein sequence: CASSVDGQGRETQYF.

The J gene is TRBJ2-7, the V gene TRBV19; the D gene is possibly TRBD1 (5 bases). The CDR3 consists of 15 residues. Germline values: CDR1 LNHDA, CDR2 SQIVND (reference sequence). V was trimmed by 0 bases and J by 4 bases, leaving 13 bases between them. CDR3 nucleotide sequence: TGTGCCAGTAGTATAGACTTCCAGGGTTCTTACGAGCAGTACTTC. Protein: CASSIDFQGSYEQYF.

The chain links TRBV6-5 to TRBJ1-1; tentatively, D is TRBD1 (5 bases). The germline V gene has CDR1 MNHEY and CDR2 SVGAGI. V was pared by 6 bases and J by 5 bases, with 19 bases between. CDR3 length: 15 residues. The CDR3 bases are TGTGCCAGCAGCCGATCCAGGGTTGGGGTTACTGAAGCTTTCTTT. It specifies CASSRSRVGVTEAFF.

The rearrangement joins TRBV9 to TRBJ1-5, with TRBD1 matching 7 bases. Germline-derived CDR1 and CDR2 are SGDLS and YYNGEE. This CDR3 has 15 residues. The V segment lost 0 bases and the J segment 4 bases; nucleotides outside the gene matches: 4. As DNA, the CDR3 is TGTGCCAGCAGCGTAGCAGGGGGGAGAAATCAGCCCCAGCATTTT. As protein: CASSVAGGRNQPQHF.

CDR3 bases: TGTGCCAGCAGCACAGGGTCCGAAGATACGCAGTATTTT. Protein: CASSTGSEDTQYF. This chain joins TRBV6-5 and TRBJ2-3; a weak D match, TRBD1 (6 bases). Germline loops: CDR1 MNHEY, CDR2 SVGAGI. The CDR3 totals 13 residues. The V end lost 6 bases, the J end lost 5 bases, and 12 bases lay between the germline ends.

This rearrangement joins TRBV10-3 to TRBJ2-5; possible D gene TRBD2, 5 bases. The germline V gene encodes CDR1 ENHRY and CDR2 SYGVKD. Trimming cost V 4 bases and J 5 bases, with 20 bases left between them. This CDR3 has 16 residues. In nucleotides, the CDR3 is TGTGCCATCAGTGCCGGGGAGTCCGGGAATGGGGAGACCCAGTACTTC. It specifies CAISAGESGNGETQYF.

With regard to this clone: A read error may account for a junction end that differs from germline. The CDR3 coding sequence is TGTGCCTCCAGCAGAGATGCGGCCTACGAGCAGTACTTC. This gives the protein CASSRDAAYEQYF. The chain combines TRBV15 with TRBJ2-7; D ambiguous. The CDR3 consists of 13 residues. Germline V CDR1 and CDR2: LNHNV, YYDKDF (reference sequence).

The V call is TRBV30, the J call TRBJ1-2; TRBD1 might be the D (6 bases). Germline assignment: CDR1 GTSNPN and CDR2 SVGIG (reference sequence). The CDR3 is 12 residues long. Trimming stripped 4 bases from V and 7 bases from J, with 13 bases between. CDR3 amino acids: CAWIPRGGGYTF. The CDR3 DNA follows: TGTGCCTGGATACCCAGGGGTGGTGGCTACACCTTC.

This chain joins TRBV30 and TRBJ2-7, with a weak D call TRBD1 (5 bases). This CDR3 spans 13 amino acids. The germline gives CDR1 GTSNPN, CDR2 SVGIG (reference sequence). V dropped 2 bases and J dropped 2 bases, with 10 bases sitting between them. CDR3 protein: CAWSMAGTYEQYF. The CDR3 coding sequence is TGTGCCTGGAGTATGGCAGGGACCTACGAGCAGTACTTC.

This clone was recorded only once. The rearrangement joins TRBV27 to TRBJ2-2, with 14 bases aligning to TRBD2. This CDR3 region has 15 residues. Germline values: CDR1 MNHEY, CDR2 SMNVEV (reference sequence). The V gene end was trimmed by 5 bases and the J gene end by 6 bases; junction bases not matched to a gene: 2. This CDR3 is CASSVTSGGAGELFF. The CDR3 coding sequence is TGTGCCAGCAGTGTGACTAGCGGGGGGGCCGGGGAGCTGTTTTTT.

The chain carries TRBV13 and TRBJ1-3; TRBD1 is a possible D gene (5 bases). This CDR3 spans 15 amino acids. The germline CDR1 and CDR2 sequences are PRHDT and FYEKMQ (reference sequence). Trimming left V 3 bases short and J 0 bases short, with 9 bases between. This CDR3 is CASSFQGGSGNTIYF. The CDR3 region has the DNA TGTGCCAGCAGCTTCCAGGGAGGCTCTGGAAACACCATATATTTT.

This clone was detected a few times. The chain couples TRBV2 to TRBJ1-4; 8 nucleotides align to TRBD1. Germline values: CDR1 SNHLY, CDR2 FYNNEI. The CDR3 covers 15 residues. V lost 6 bases, J lost 5 bases, and 8 bases stayed unmatched. The CDR3 loop reads CASRFRGQENEKLFF. Written as DNA, the CDR3 is TGTGCCAGCAGATTCAGGGGGCAAGAGAATGAAAAACTGTTTTTT.

The rearrangement uses TRBV5-1 and TRBJ1-1; 10 bases fit TRBD1. V lost 4 bases and J lost 0; bases outside the gene matches: 3. From germline, CDR1 is SGHRS and CDR2 YFSETQ. The CDR3 covers 15 residues. The CDR3 DNA reads TGCGCCAGCAGCACGGGACAGGGGATGAACACTGAAGCTTTCTTT. This encodes CASSTGQGMNTEAFF.

The CDR3 sequence is CASSTAGVGELFF. In DNA form, the CDR3 reads TGTGCCAGTAGTACCGCAGGGGTCGGGGAGCTGTTTTTT. The chain is built from TRBV19 and TRBJ2-2; D possibly corresponds to TRBD1 (6 bases). CDR3 length: 13 amino acids. CDR1 LNHDA and CDR2 SQIVND come from the germline V gene (reference sequence). V lost 4 bases, J lost 7 bases, and 10 bases lay in between.